Listed below are T cell receptor beta chains from one sample, sequenced in a study of blood T cell repertoires in COVID-19. Sequencing was performed with immunoSEQ multiplex PCR; in TCRdb, only in-frame clones are kept and a portion is missing. Here the sample spans roughly 120,000 clones, 70% to 85% being singletons. The sample taken for sequencing was peripheral blood. The receptor set was obtained from a woman between 55 and 75 years old with acute or convalescent COVID-19. The conserved cysteine and the conserved F or W are not part of the CDR3 here. The D gene is left open where the match is weak.

j_call v_call d_call cdr3_aa
TRBJ1-4 TRBV27 NA ASSSYRETNEKLF
TRBJ2-7 TRBV19 TRBD1 ASTPGQGSGTYEQY
TRBJ1-2 TRBV10-3 NA AISDQNNYGYT
TRBJ1-6 TRBV5-4 NA ASSRSGGTNSPLH
TRBJ1-2 TRBV7-9 NA ASSSGRQEYGYT
TRBJ1-2 TRBV3-1/TRBV3-2 NA ASSWGSANYGYT
TRBJ1-3 TRBV14 NA ASSQDWALSGNTIY
TRBJ1-6 TRBV30 NA AGGLPLH
TRBJ2-5 TRBV5-1 TRBD2 ASSPGLTSGVQETQY
TRBJ2-1 TRBV5-1 NA ASSLVWSSYNEQF
TRBJ1-5 TRBV5-6 NA ASSLQQGNNQPQH
TRBJ2-1 TRBV7-2 NA ASKGGSLEQF
TRBJ1-2 TRBV6-1 NA ASSENEGVYGYT
TRBJ1-2 TRBV9 TRBD1 ASSVATGADYGYT
TRBJ1-1 TRBV3-1/TRBV3-2 NA ASSRRGQTEAF
TRBJ1-5 TRBV18 TRBD1 ASSPGQGNQPQH
TRBJ2-3 TRBV5-1 TRBD2 ASSPPGLAGRTDTQY
TRBJ1-3 TRBV6-5 NA ASSYSAGDGNTIY
TRBJ2-7 TRBV6-5 NA ASSTTPTSYEQY
TRBJ1-1 TRBV7-9 NA ASSFPLTGRNTEAF
TRBJ2-2 TRBV19 TRBD1 ASSKTGATLTNTGELF
TRBJ1-2 TRBV7-3 NA ASSWGEVGGGYT
TRBJ2-3 TRBV10-2 TRBD1 ASGQGATDTQY
TRBJ1-2 TRBV9 TRBD1 ASSVGTGNYGYT
TRBJ1-1 TRBV6-2/TRBV6-3 NA ASSLTGLNTEAF
TRBJ1-2 TRBV11-1 NA ASSLSTRNYGYT
TRBJ1-1 TRBV28 NA ATALSRAGGLTEAF
TRBJ2-7 TRBV19 TRBD2 ASSLRGGDEQY
TRBJ2-6 TRBV9 TRBD1 ASSSGGAGANVLT
TRBJ1-5 TRBV6-5 TRBD1 ASSYRDRHQPQH
TRBJ1-1 TRBV20-1 NA SAGLWEEAF
TRBJ1-2 TRBV29-1 TRBD1 SVGQGGNYGYT
TRBJ1-2 TRBV6-5 NA ASSYAGSGGYT
TRBJ2-1 TRBV19 TRBD2 ASSDWGGSSYNEQF
TRBJ2-3 TRBV5-1 NA ASSLDNTDTQY
TRBJ1-2 TRBV20-1 NA SVVGPRGYT